Presented here are 9 T cell receptor beta chains from one specimen sequenced in a study of T cells in Graves' hyperthyroidism and ophthalmopathy. It was RNA transcripts that yielded the amplified TCR beta CDR3 regions. A first-round RT-PCR of the TCR CDR3 used the HTBI primer set. TCRdb ran MiXCR on the multiplex PCR reads and lists one entry per CDR3 protein. Here the sample spans some 570,000 distinct CDR3 sequences, roughly 15% being singletons. Sequences were obtained from blood. The receptor source for this set is a woman between 18 and 29 years old with Graves' ophthalmopathy.

This clonotype was detected only a few times. The V gene is TRBV27, the J gene TRBJ1-2, with 10 nucleotides matching TRBD1. The CDR3 has 14 amino acids. Germline V gives CDR1 MNHEY, CDR2 SMNVEV (reference sequence). The ends lost 4 bases at V and 6 bases at J; junction bases unmatched: 5. The CDR3, as DNA: TGTGCCAGCAGTTCGACAGGGGGCGGGCATGGCTACACCTTC. The encoded protein is CASSSTGGGHGYTF.

The chain recombines TRBV10-3 with TRBJ2-3; D possibly uses TRBD1 or TRBD2 (6 bases each). There are 15 residues in the CDR3. Trimming took off 3 bases at V and 2 bases at J, with 12 bases between the two ends. From germline, CDR1 is ENHRY and CDR2 SYGVKD. The CDR3 here is CAISDEGGSTDTQYF. The CDR3 bases are TGTGCCATCAGTGACGAGGGGGGCTCCACAGATACGCAGTATTTT.

In its sample, this clonotype was seen a few times. The chain has TRBV20-1 and TRBJ1-1; TRBD1 is a possible D gene (6 bases). The CDR3 has 14 amino acids. Trimming left V 3 bases short and J 4 bases short, with 15 bases between. Germline assignment: CDR1 DFQATT and CDR2 SNEGSKA (reference sequence). CDR3 bases: TGCAGTGCTAGGAGGACCAGGGGTCCCACTGAAGCTTTCTTT. It yields the protein CSARRTRGPTEAFF.

The chain recombines TRBV27 with TRBJ1-4, with a tentative D call TRBD1 (5 bases). The germline CDR1 and CDR2 sequences are MNHEY and SMNVEV (reference sequence). CDR3 length: 14 amino acids. V lost 5 bases and J 7 bases, leaving 14 bases between the germline ends. CDR3 sequence reads: CASSPLGGSEKLFF. CDR3 nucleotide sequence: TGTGCCAGCAGTCCGCTCGGGGGGAGTGAAAAACTGTTTTTT.

This chain joins TRBV29-1 and TRBJ1-3, with D unresolved. This CDR3 has 14 residues. In germline, CDR1 is SQVTM, CDR2 ANQGSEA. Trimming left V 8 bases short and J 2 bases short, with 16 bases between. CDR3 in DNA: TGCAGCATCCAGAAAGTGAATACTGGAAACACCATATATTTT. It codes for CSIQKVNTGNTIYF.

This clonotype was seen ten or more times. The chain links TRBV6-6 to TRBJ2-3; D is uncertain. CDR3 length equals 15 residues. Germline values: CDR1 MNHNY, CDR2 SVGAGI (reference sequence). Trimming shortened V by 0 bases and J by 2 bases, and 9 bases separated the two germline ends. The CDR3 loop reads CASSYSSADTDTQYF. The CDR3 region has the DNA TGTGCCAGCAGTTACTCGTCGGCAGACACAGATACGCAGTATTTT.

The rearrangement links TRBV5-1 to TRBJ1-1; unclear D gene. CDR1 and CDR2 from the germline V gene are SGHRS and YFSETQ. With 5 bases removed from V and 7 bases from J, the gap between germline ends came to 6 bases. CDR3 length: 10 amino acids. The CDR3 protein is CASRRVEAFF. The CDR3 DNA sequence: TGCGCCAGCAGGAGGGTTGAAGCTTTCTTT.

This clonotype was recorded many times. This chain connects TRBV5-1 to TRBJ1-1; 9 bases match TRBD1. Trimming cost V 4 bases and J 0 bases; bases outside gene matches: 7. The germline V gene has CDR1 SGHRS and CDR2 YFSETQ. The CDR3 contains 16 residues. The CDR3 DNA sequence: TGCGCCAGCAGCCCCTGGACAGGGGTGGTGAACACTGAAGCTTTCTTT. Translating it yields CASSPWTGVVNTEAFF.

This clonotype was seen at least ten times. The chain has TRBV13 and TRBJ2-7; D is undetermined. The CDR3 has 14 amino acids. Germline-derived CDR1 and CDR2 are PRHDT and FYEKMQ (reference sequence). Trimming shortened V by 3 bases and J by 6 bases, and 15 bases separated the two germline ends. The CDR3 nucleotides are TGTGCCAGCAGCTTTGGGGTAGAGGCTGTCGAGCAGTACTTC. Translation: CASSFGVEAVEQYF.